The clone carrying this T cell receptor (beta chain) appeared a few times. Its antigen is unknown. Trimming shortened V by 4 bases and J by 7 bases, and 21 bases separated the two germline ends. The CDR3 consists of 16 residues. Germline loops: CDR1 MNHNS, CDR2 SASEGT. These data belong to a study of beta chain features in type 1 diabetes. The overall study: In age, gender and cell yields, patients were similar to healthy donors. Findings and caveats of the study: The similarity of naive, central memory and Treg TCRB repertoires appeared greater among patients than among healthy donors.

The isolated RNA, all of it, was reverse transcribed, so expressed TCRB transcripts were what got sequenced. Clones were read by immunoSEQ multiplex PCR, and TCRdb kept only the in-frame ones, dropping some. The data contain about 930,000 clones, about 17% of them singletons. This chain joins TRBV6-1 and TRBJ2-3; D might be TRBD1 (6 bases). Source material: naive CD4+ T cells from blood. This sequence originates from a woman under 30 in good health. In DNA, the CDR3 is TGTGCCAGCAGTGCGCCTTACAGGGACAACCGCAATACGCAGTATTTT. It specifies CASSAPYRDNRNTQYF.